This entry lists 27 T cell receptor beta chains sequenced from one sample in a study of T cell repertoires in cytomegalovirus infection. TCRdb re-analysed the reads in MiXCR, keeping a single row per CDR3 protein. The repertoire consists of approximately 250,000 distinct CDR3 sequences, with around 9% occurring once and the leading ten covering roughly 15%. Sequencing was performed on PBMCs. Receptors were obtained from a human donor in good health (CMV status not recorded). Some clones in this sample may be carry-over from other donors' samples.

V usage is TRBV15 and J usage is TRBJ1-1; tentatively, D is TRBD1 (6 bases). Germline-derived CDR1 and CDR2 are LNHNV and YYDKDF (reference sequence). The CDR3 has 14 residues. V lost 3 bases, J lost 1 base, and 9 bases lay in between. This chain's CDR3 is CATSRPGQNTEAFF. CDR3 nucleotides: TGTGCCACCAGCAGGCCGGGACAGAACACTGAAGCTTTCTTT.

DNA for the CDR3: TGTGCCAGCAGTGAAGGGAGGCCCCCGGAGCTGTTTTTT. Its translation is CASSEGRPPELFF. The chain couples TRBV2 to TRBJ2-2, with a weak D call TRBD2 (5 bases). The CDR3 is made up of 13 amino acids. Germline CDR1 SNHLY, CDR2 FYNNEI. With 1 base removed from V and 10 bases from J, the gap between germline ends came to 10 bases.

Written as DNA, the CDR3 is TGCGCCAGCAGCCAAGGGACTAGCGGGAGAACAGATACGCAGTATTTT. It translates to CASSQGTSGRTDTQYF. The V and J genes are TRBV4-3 and TRBJ2-3; 13 bases fit TRBD2. The CDR3 is 16 residues long. The ends lost 1 base at V and 3 bases at J; junction bases unmatched: 1. Per germline, CDR1 LGHNA and CDR2 YSLEER.

The chain links TRBV5-5 to TRBJ2-2, with 13 nucleotides matching TRBD2. This CDR3 has 16 residues. V trimming: 4 bases; J trimming: 3 bases; junction bases outside the gene matches: 3. Germline V CDR1 and CDR2: SGHKS, YYEKEE (reference sequence). The CDR3 DNA is TGTGCCAGCAGCCCCGGGACTAGCGGGGACACCGGGGAGCTGTTTTTT. Amino acid sequence: CASSPGTSGDTGELFF.

This clonotype was detected many times. V is TRBV11-2 and J is TRBJ1-2; D uncertain. Between the trimmed V and J ends, which lost 3 bases and 8 bases, there was a span of 19 bases. Germline V gene lookup returns CDR1 SGHAT and CDR2 FQNNGV. The CDR3 has 15 residues. CDR3 amino acids: CASSFLAKAARGYTF. CDR3 bases: TGTGCCAGCAGCTTTTTGGCGAAGGCAGCTAGGGGCTACACCTTC.

The sample holds many counts of this clonotype. The genes are TRBV7-2 and TRBJ1-1, with D hard to call. V was trimmed by 3 bases and J by 4 bases, leaving 6 bases between them. The germline CDR1 and CDR2 sequences are SGHTA and FQGNSA. The CDR3 extends over 12 amino acids. This CDR3 reads CASSFWGTEAFF. In DNA form, the CDR3 reads TGTGCCAGCAGCTTCTGGGGCACTGAAGCTTTCTTT.

This clonotype was found many times. The rearrangement uses TRBV12-3 or TRBV12-4 and TRBJ2-2; D perhaps matches TRBD1 (5 bases). V lost 3 bases and J lost 5, with 19 bases in between. The CDR3 loop spans 17 amino acids. CDR3 sequence: CASSFILGDRSTGELFF. CDR3 sequence (DNA): TGTGCCAGCAGTTTTATATTGGGTGACAGATCGACCGGGGAGCTGTTTTTT.

This clonotype was seen at least ten times. The chain has TRBV7-2 and TRBJ2-7, with TRBD1 identical over 10 bases. Germline CDR1 reads SGHTA; CDR2 reads FQGNSA. After removal of 5 bases from V and 3 bases from J, the junction contained 7 bases not matched to a gene. CDR3 length: 15 residues. The CDR3 sequence is CASSNRDRGLYEQYF. CDR3 bases: TGTGCCAGCAGCAACAGGGACAGGGGACTCTACGAGCAGTACTTC.

This clonotype was seen only a few times. The chain recombines TRBV10-3 with TRBJ2-5; D gene ambiguous. The germline CDR1 and CDR2 sequences are ENHRY and SYGVKD. The V end was cut by 3 bases, the J end by 5 bases, with 10 bases between. The length of the CDR3 is 13 residues. Here the CDR3 reads CAISEGLWETQYF. CDR3 DNA: TGTGCCATCAGTGAAGGGCTGTGGGAGACCCAGTACTTC.

This clonotype was seen at least ten times. The chain combines TRBV20-1 with TRBJ1-2, with 8 bases aligning to TRBD1. J was trimmed by 4 bases and V by 5 bases; bases with no gene match: 15. Germline V gives CDR1 DFQATT, CDR2 SNEGSKA (reference sequence). The length of the CDR3 is 16 residues. CDR3 nucleotides: TGCAGTGCTCCGGCTAGCACTTCGACAGGGGCCTATGGCTACACCTTC. It codes for CSAPASTSTGAYGYTF.

The sample holds a few counts of this clonotype. The chain is built from TRBV6-6 and TRBJ2-7; D is undetermined. V shed 6 bases and J shed 3 bases, with 9 bases lying between them. Germline V lookup: CDR1 MNHNY, CDR2 SVGAGI (reference sequence). The CDR3 runs 12 residues. The CDR3 spells CASRASGYEQYF. The CDR3 coding sequence is TGTGCCAGCAGAGCTTCGGGCTACGAGCAGTACTTC.

This clonotype came up many times. The rearrangement uses TRBV18 and TRBJ2-7; D remains ambiguous. Trimming left V 6 bases short and J 0 bases short, with 6 bases between. The CDR3 consists of 12 residues. Germline values: CDR1 KGHSH, CDR2 LQKENI. The CDR3 is CASSAHSYEQYF. DNA for the CDR3: TGTGCCAGCTCGGCCCACTCCTACGAGCAGTACTTC. Supplemented by reference TRBV18 and TRBJ2-7, the full variable domain reads NAGVMQNPRHLVRRRGQEARLRCSPMKGHSHVYWYRQLPEEGLKFMVYLQKENIIDESGMPKERFSAEFPKEGPSILRIQQVVRGDSAAYFCASSAHSYEQYFGPGTRLTVT.

In DNA, the CDR3 is TGCAGCGCTTATAAAGGACTCTATGGCTACACCTTC. Its translation is CSAYKGLYGYTF. The genes are TRBV29-1 and TRBJ1-2; D is unresolved. Trimming left V 7 bases short and J 4 bases short, with 13 bases between. The CDR3 is 12 residues long. From germline, CDR1 is SQVTM and CDR2 ANQGSEA. Drawing the rest from reference TRBV29-1 and TRBJ1-2, the complete variable domain is SAVISQKPSRDICQRGTSLTIQCQVDSQVTMMFWYRQQPGQSLTLIATANQGSEATYESGFVIDKFPISRPNLTFSTLTVSNMSPEDSSIYLCSAYKGLYGYTFGSGTRLTVV.

The chain carries TRBV7-9 and TRBJ1-2; TRBD1 might be the D (6 bases). In germline, CDR1 is SEHNR, CDR2 FQNEAQ (reference sequence). The length of the CDR3 is 13 residues. V shed 5 bases and J shed 7 bases, with 14 bases lying between them. CDR3 protein: CASSLDRDTGYTF. CDR3 nucleotide sequence: TGTGCCAGCAGCCTGGACCGGGACACTGGCTACACCTTC.

This chain connects TRBV28 to TRBJ2-5; 10 positions match TRBD1. Germline V CDR1 and CDR2: MDHEN, SYDVKM. The V gene end was trimmed by 5 bases and the J gene end by 4 bases; junction bases not matched to a gene: 7. The CDR3 sequence is 15 residues long. The CDR3 nucleotides read TGTGCCAGCAGTGGAACCGGGACAGGGGTAGAGACCCAGTACTTC. This encodes CASSGTGTGVETQYF.

In this sample, this clonotype turned up a few times. V is TRBV28 and J is TRBJ1-5; D is uncertain. The ends were cut back, 5 bases at V and 0 bases at J, with 17 bases in the middle. The CDR3 runs 17 residues. Germline CDR1 reads MDHEN; CDR2 reads SYDVKM. The CDR3 sequence: CASSPPLFGSSNQPQHF. CDR3 nucleotide sequence: TGTGCCAGCAGTCCCCCCCTCTTCGGGAGTAGCAATCAGCCCCAGCATTTT.

This clonotype was counted a few times. The chain is built from TRBV5-6 and TRBJ1-2; a possible D gene is TRBD1 (6 bases). This CDR3 region has 14 residues. With 2 bases removed from V and 7 bases from J, the gap between germline ends came to 15 bases. From germline, CDR1 is SGHDT and CDR2 YYEEEE. DNA of the CDR3: TGTGCCAGCAGCTTCGAGGGGGTTTCTGCTGGCTACACCTTC. Protein product: CASSFEGVSAGYTF.

This chain links TRBV12-3 or TRBV12-4 with TRBJ2-7, with D possibly being TRBD1 or TRBD2 (5 bases each). This CDR3 spans 15 amino acids. V was cut by 6 bases and J by 2 bases, with 17 bases left in between. The CDR3 here is CASSYTGTGTYEQYF. The CDR3 DNA follows: TGTGCCAGCAGCTACACCGGGACCGGAACCTACGAGCAGTACTTC.

A few counts support this clonotype. This chain joins TRBV6-6 and TRBJ2-3, with D possibly TRBD2 on 5 matching bases. From germline, CDR1 is MNHNY and CDR2 SVGAGI (reference sequence). V was shortened by 7 bases and J by 9 bases, with 20 bases between the two germline ends. This CDR3 contains 14 residues. This chain's CDR3 is CASILGEAATTQYF. DNA for the CDR3: TGTGCCAGCATTTTAGGTGAAGCGGCCACAACGCAGTATTTT.

The table lists this clonotype with a few counts. The chain is built from TRBV7-9 and TRBJ1-1; D might be TRBD1 (5 bases). Germline-derived CDR1 and CDR2 are SEHNR and FQNEAQ (reference sequence). The CDR3 length is 11 residues. V was clipped by 8 bases and J by 3 bases, with 7 bases between them. In DNA form, the CDR3 reads TGTGCCAGCTTGACAGACACTGAAGCTTTCTTT. Protein: CASLTDTEAFF.

This chain links TRBV27 with TRBJ2-6; maybe TRBD2 (5 bases). CDR3 length: 17 residues. Germline V CDR1 and CDR2: MNHEY, SMNVEV (reference sequence). The V end lost 5 bases, the J end lost 1 base, and 15 bases lay between the germline ends. The CDR3 reads CASSPRTDGSGANVLTF. The CDR3, as DNA: TGTGCCAGCAGTCCACGGACTGACGGGTCTGGGGCCAACGTCCTGACTTTC.

The sample holds many counts of this clonotype. This chain joins TRBV12-3 or TRBV12-4 and TRBJ1-1; the D gene is possibly TRBD1 (6 bases). The CDR3 contains 15 residues. Trimming removed 7 bases from V and 3 bases from J, with 18 bases in between. Written as DNA, the CDR3 is TGTGCCAGCACACAGGGAGACAGAGCATACACTGAAGCTTTCTTT. Amino acids: CASTQGDRAYTEAFF.

The chain links TRBV29-1 to TRBJ2-3; TRBD1 matches at 8 bases. V gave up 3 bases and J gave up 4 bases; unmatched junction bases: 21. CDR1 is SQVTM and CDR2 is ANQGSEA in the germline V gene. The CDR3 consists of 19 residues. The CDR3 DNA reads TGCAGCGTTGACGGGCTTAAACAGGGGGACAGGTTCCTTCCAGATACGCAGTATTTT. It yields the protein CSVDGLKQGDRFLPDTQYF.

There are many counts of this clonotype. The V and J genes are TRBV11-2 and TRBJ2-7; D remains ambiguous. With 1 base removed from V and 2 bases from J, the gap between germline ends came to 9 bases. The V gene's germline CDR1 is SGHAT and CDR2 FQNNGV. CDR3 length: 14 residues. The DNA of the CDR3 is TGTGCCAGCAGCTTAGTACGATTGGCCTACGAGCAGTACTTC. Translated, it gives CASSLVRLAYEQYF.

J is TRBJ2-3 and V is TRBV6-6, with D perhaps matching TRBD1 or TRBD2 (5 bases each). Germline V lookup: CDR1 MNHNY, CDR2 SVGAGI (reference sequence). The CDR3 has 13 residues. Deletions cut 8 bases from V and 0 bases from J, with 9 bases between. The CDR3 coding sequence is TGTGCCAGCCTCCGGGACAGCACAGATACGCAGTATTTT. Protein: CASLRDSTDTQYF.

This clonotype was detected ten times or more. The rearrangement joins TRBV15 to TRBJ1-2, with a tentative D call TRBD1 (5 bases). There are 15 residues in the CDR3. V lost 8 bases, J lost 3 bases, and 19 bases lay in between. Germline CDR1 LNHNV, CDR2 YYDKDF (reference sequence). This chain's CDR3 is CATGGQGHVDYGYTF. The CDR3 DNA sequence: TGTGCCACCGGAGGGCAGGGTCATGTTGACTATGGCTACACCTTC.

This clonotype was picked up a small number of times. This rearrangement joins TRBV5-1 to TRBJ1-5, with D possibly matching TRBD1 (5 bases). CDR1 is SGHRS and CDR2 is YFSETQ in the germline V gene. V lost 4 bases and J 0 bases, leaving 11 bases between the germline ends. The CDR3 extends over 15 amino acids. The CDR3 sequence: CASSPGSYSNQPQHF. CDR3 sequence (DNA): TGCGCCAGCAGCCCAGGGTCATATAGCAATCAGCCCCAGCATTTT.